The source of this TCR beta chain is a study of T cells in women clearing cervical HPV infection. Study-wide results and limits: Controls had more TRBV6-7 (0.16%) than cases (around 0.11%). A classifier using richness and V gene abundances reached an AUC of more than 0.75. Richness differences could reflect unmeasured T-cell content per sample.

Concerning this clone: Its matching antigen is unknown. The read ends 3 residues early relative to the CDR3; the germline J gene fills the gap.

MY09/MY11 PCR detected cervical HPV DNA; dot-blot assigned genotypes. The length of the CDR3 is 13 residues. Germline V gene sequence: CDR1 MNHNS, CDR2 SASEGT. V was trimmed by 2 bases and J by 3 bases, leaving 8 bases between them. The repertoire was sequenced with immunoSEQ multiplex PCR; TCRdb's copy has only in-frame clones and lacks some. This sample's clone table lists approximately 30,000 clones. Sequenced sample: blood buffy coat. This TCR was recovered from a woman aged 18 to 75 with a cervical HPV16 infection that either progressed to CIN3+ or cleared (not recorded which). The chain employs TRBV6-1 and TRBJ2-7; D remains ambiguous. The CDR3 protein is CASSERSNYEQYF. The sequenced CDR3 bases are TGTGCCAGCAGTGAAAGGTCCAACTACGAG.